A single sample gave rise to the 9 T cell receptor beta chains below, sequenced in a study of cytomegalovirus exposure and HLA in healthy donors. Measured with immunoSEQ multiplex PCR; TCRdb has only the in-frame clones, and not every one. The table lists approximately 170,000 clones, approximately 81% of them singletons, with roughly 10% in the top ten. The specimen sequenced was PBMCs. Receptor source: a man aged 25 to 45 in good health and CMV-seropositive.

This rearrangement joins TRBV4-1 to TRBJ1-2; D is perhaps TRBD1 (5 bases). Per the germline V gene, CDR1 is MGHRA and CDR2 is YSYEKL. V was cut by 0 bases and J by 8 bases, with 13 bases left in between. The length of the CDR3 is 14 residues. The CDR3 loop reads CASSQDIFREGYTF. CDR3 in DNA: TGCGCCAGCAGCCAAGACATCTTCAGGGAAGGCTACACCTTC.

For the CDR3, the DNA is TGCGCCAGCAGCTTGGGGGACAGGCCCTCTAACTATGGCTACACCTTC. Its protein product is CASSLGDRPSNYGYTF. The chain has TRBV5-1 and TRBJ1-2; the match to TRBD1 covers 8 bases. CDR1 and CDR2 from the germline V gene are SGHRS and YFSETQ. The CDR3 has 16 amino acids. V lost 0 bases, J lost 0 bases, and 4 bases stayed unmatched.

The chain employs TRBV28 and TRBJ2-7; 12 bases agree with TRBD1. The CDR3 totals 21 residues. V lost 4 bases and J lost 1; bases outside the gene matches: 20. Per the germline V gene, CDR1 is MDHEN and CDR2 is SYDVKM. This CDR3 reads CASSSPIRDRGRGLQSYEQYF. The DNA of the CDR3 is TGTGCCAGCAGTTCCCCGATTAGGGACAGGGGGCGAGGTTTACAGTCCTACGAGCAGTACTTC.

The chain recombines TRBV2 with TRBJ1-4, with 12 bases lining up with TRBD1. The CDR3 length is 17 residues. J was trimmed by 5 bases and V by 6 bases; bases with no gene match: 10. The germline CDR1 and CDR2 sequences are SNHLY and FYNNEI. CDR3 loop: CASRAGTGGGFNEKLFF. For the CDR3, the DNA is TGTGCCAGCAGGGCCGGGACAGGGGGCGGCTTCAATGAAAAACTGTTTTTT.

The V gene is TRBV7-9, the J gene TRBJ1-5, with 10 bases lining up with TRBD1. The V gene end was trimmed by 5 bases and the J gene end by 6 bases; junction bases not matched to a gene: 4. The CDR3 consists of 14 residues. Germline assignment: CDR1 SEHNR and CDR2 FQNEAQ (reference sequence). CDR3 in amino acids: CASSPTGGGQPQHF. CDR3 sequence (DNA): TGTGCCAGCAGCCCGACAGGGGGCGGTCAGCCCCAGCATTTT.

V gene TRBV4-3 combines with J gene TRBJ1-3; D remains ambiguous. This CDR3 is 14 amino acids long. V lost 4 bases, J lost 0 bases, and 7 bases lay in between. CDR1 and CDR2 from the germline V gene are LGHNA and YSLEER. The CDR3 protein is CASSLLGSGNTIYF. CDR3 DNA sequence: TGCGCCAGCAGCCTACTAGGCTCTGGAAACACCATATATTTT.

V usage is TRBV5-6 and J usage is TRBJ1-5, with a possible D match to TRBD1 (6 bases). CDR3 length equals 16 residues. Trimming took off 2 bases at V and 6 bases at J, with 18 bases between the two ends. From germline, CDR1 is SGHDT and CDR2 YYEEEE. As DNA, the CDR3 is TGTGCCAGCAGCTTTTATGCTACAGGGTCGGGTCAGCCCCAGCATTTT. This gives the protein CASSFYATGSGQPQHF.

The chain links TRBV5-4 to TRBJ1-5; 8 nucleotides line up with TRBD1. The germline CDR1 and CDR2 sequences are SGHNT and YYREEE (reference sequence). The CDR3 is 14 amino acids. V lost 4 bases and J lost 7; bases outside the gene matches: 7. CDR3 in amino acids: CASSPDRAGQPQHF. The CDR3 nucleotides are TGTGCCAGCAGCCCGGACAGGGCGGGGCAGCCCCAGCATTTT. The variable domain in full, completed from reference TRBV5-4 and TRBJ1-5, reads ETGVTQSPTHLIKTRGQQVTLRCSSQSGHNTVSWYQQALGQGPQFIFQYYREEENGRGNFPPRFSGLQFPNYSSELNVNALELDDSALYLCASSPDRAGQPQHFGDGTRLSIL.

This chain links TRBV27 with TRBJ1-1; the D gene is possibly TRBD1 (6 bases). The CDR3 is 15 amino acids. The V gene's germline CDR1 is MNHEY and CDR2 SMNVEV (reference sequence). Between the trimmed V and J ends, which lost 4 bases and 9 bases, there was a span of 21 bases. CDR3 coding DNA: TGTGCCAGCAGTTCCCCACCGCTGGGGACAAAGAAAGCTTTCTTT. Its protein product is CASSSPPLGTKKAFF.